The clone carrying this T cell receptor (beta chain) showed up many times. The 5'RACE template-switching step produced TCR cDNA and added a universal primer site and UMIs. One entry per CDR3 protein, called by TCRdb with MiXCR from the 5' RACE reads. The profile shows under 20,000 distinct CDR3 sequences, around 4% of them singletons. The V and J ends lost 1 base and 1 base, in that order; junction bases with no gene match: 5. CDR3 length equals 17 residues. Germline-derived CDR1 and CDR2 are SGDLS and YYNGEE. The sample originates from a study of T cells after yellow fever vaccination. Notes on the study in general: Only a minor proportion of clonotypes was detected across both CD4 and CD8 compartments. Almost every vaccine-responding clonotype was undetectable in sorted memory subsets on day 0.

The gene calls are TRBV9 and TRBJ2-2, with TRBD1 identical over 9 bases. The specimen comprised PBMCs, either bulk or a sorted T-cell subset (CD4+, CD8+, memory, or dextramer-sorted; not recorded which), sampled 15 days after the yellow fever booster vaccination. The TCR sequence derives from a man aged 25 to 40 who received the YFV17D yellow fever vaccine. The CDR3 nucleotides are TGTGCCAGCAGCGTACCAAAGACAGGGGGGAACACCGGGGAGCTGTTTTTT. It translates to CASSVPKTGGNTGELFF.